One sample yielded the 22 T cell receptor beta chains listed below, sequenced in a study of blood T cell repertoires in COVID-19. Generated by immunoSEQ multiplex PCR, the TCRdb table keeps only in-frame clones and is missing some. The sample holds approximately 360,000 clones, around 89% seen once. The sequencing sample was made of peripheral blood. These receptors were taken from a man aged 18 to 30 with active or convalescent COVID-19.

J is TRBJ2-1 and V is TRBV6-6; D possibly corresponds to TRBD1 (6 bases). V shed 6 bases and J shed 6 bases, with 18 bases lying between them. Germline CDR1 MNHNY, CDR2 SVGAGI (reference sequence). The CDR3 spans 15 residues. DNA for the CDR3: TGTGCCAGCAGCCCCTGGCGACAGGATCCCAATGAGCAGTTCTTC. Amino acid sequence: CASSPWRQDPNEQFF.

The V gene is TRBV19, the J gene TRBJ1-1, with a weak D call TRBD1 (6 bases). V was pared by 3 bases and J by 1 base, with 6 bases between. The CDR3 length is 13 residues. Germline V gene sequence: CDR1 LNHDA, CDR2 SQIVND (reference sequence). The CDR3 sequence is CASSMTGNTEAFF. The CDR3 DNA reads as TGTGCCAGTAGTATGACAGGGAACACTGAAGCTTTCTTT.

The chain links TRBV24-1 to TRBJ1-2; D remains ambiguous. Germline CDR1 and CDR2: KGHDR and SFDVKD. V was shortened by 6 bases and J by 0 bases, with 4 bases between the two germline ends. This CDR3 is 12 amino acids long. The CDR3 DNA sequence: TGTGCCACCAGTACAGCTAACTATGGCTACACCTTC. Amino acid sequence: CATSTANYGYTF.

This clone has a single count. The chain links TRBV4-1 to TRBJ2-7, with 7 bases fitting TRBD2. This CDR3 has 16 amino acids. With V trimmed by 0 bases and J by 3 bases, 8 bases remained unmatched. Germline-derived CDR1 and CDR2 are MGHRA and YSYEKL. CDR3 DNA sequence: TGCGCCAGCAGCCAAGAAAGCGGGACTACCAACTACGAGCAGTACTTC. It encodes CASSQESGTTNYEQYF.

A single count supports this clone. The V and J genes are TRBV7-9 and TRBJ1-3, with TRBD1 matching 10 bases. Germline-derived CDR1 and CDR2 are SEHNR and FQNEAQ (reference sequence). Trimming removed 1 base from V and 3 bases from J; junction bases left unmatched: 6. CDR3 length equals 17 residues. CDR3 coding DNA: TGTGCCAGCAGCTTAGAATTAGACAGGGGGCTTGGAAACACCATATATTTT. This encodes CASSLELDRGLGNTIYF.

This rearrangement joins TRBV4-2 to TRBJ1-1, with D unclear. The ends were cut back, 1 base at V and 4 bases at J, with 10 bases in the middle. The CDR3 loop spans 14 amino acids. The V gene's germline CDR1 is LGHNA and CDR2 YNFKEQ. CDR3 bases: TGTGCCAGCAGCCAAGCCTTTAAGAGCACTGAAGCTTTCTTT. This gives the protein CASSQAFKSTEAFF.

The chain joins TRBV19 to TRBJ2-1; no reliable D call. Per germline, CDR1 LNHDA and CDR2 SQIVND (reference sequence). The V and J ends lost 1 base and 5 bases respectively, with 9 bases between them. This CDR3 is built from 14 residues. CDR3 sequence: CASSIGARDNEQFF. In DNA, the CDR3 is TGTGCCAGTAGTATAGGTGCGCGAGACAATGAGCAGTTCTTC.

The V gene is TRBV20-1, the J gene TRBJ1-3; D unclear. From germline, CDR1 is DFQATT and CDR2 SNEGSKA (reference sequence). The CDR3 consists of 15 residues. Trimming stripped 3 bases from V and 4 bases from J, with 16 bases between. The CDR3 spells CSASPYTGQGNTIYF. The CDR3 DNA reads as TGCAGTGCTAGTCCCTACACGGGTCAGGGAAACACCATATATTTT.

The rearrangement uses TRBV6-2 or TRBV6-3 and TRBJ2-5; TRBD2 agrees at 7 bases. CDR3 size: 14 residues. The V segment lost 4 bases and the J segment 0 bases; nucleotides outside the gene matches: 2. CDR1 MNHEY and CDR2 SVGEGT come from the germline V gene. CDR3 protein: CASSSLANQETQYF. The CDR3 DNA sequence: TGTGCCAGCAGTTCACTAGCGAACCAAGAGACCCAGTACTTC.

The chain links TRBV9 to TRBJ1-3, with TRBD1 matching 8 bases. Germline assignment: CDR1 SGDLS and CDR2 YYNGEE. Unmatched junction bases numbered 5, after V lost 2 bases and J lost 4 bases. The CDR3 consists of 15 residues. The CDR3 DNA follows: TGTGCCAGCAGCGTGCAGGGGGCATGGGGAAACACCATATATTTT. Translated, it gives CASSVQGAWGNTIYF.

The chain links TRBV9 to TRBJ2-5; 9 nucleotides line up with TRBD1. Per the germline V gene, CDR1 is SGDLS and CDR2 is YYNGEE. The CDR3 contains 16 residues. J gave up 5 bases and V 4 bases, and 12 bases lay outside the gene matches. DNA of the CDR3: TGTGCCAGCAGCCCCCGCGGACAGGGGTTCGGGGAGACCCAGTACTTC. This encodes CASSPRGQGFGETQYF.

Written as DNA, the CDR3 is TGCGCCAGCACGGACAGGGTGAATGAAAAACTGTTTTTT. It yields the protein CASTDRVNEKLFF. The rearrangement uses TRBV10-2 and TRBJ1-4; TRBD1 matches 8 bases. Germline lookup yields CDR1 WSHSY and CDR2 SAAADI. This CDR3 spans 13 amino acids. V trimming: 7 bases; J trimming: 5 bases; junction bases outside the gene matches: 3.

In nucleotides, the CDR3 is TGTGCCAGCAGCTTACAGTTGAACACTGAAGCTTTCTTT. Translated, it gives CASSLQLNTEAFF. The chain uses TRBV11-3 and TRBJ1-1; D is ambiguous. This CDR3 comprises 13 residues. Trimming took off 2 bases at V and 0 bases at J, with 4 bases between the two ends. The germline V gene has CDR1 SGHNT and CDR2 YENEEA.

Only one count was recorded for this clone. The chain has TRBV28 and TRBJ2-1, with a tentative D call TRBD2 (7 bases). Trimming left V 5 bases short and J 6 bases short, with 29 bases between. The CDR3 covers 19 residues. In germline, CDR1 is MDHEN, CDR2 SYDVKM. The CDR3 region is CASSTTMGGGDRKGNEQFF. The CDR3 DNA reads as TGTGCCAGCAGTACCACGATGGGCGGGGGCGATCGCAAGGGCAATGAGCAGTTCTTC.

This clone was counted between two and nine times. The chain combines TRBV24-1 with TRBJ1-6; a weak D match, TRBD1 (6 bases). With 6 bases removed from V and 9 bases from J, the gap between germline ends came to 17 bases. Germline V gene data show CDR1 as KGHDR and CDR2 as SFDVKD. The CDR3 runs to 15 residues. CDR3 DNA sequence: TGTGCCACCAGTCGTATCAGGGGAGACGGTTCACCCCTCCACTTT. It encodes CATSRIRGDGSPLHF.

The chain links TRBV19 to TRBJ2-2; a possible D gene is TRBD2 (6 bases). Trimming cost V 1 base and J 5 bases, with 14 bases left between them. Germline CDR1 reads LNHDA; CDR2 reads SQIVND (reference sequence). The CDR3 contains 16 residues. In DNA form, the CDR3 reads TGTGCCAGTAGTATAGCGGCGGGGTGGTCAACCGGGGAGCTGTTTTTT. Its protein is CASSIAAGWSTGELFF.

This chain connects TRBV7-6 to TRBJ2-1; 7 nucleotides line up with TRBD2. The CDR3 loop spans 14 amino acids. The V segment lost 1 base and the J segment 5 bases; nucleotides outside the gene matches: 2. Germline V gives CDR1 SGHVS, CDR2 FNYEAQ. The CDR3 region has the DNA TGTGCCAGCAGCTTAGAGCGGGATAACAATGAGCAGTTCTTC. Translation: CASSLERDNNEQFF.

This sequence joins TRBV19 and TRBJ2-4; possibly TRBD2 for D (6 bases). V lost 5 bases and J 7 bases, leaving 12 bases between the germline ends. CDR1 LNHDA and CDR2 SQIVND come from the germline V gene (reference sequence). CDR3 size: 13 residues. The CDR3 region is CASSLGGYNIQYF. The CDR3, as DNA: TGTGCCAGTAGTTTGGGGGGTTACAACATTCAGTACTTC.

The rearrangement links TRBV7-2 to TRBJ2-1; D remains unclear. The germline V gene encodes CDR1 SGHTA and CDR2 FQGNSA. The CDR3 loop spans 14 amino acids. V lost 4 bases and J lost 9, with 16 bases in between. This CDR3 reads CASSSPRQPGEQFF. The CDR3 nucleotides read TGTGCCAGCAGCTCCCCCCGGCAGCCAGGTGAGCAGTTCTTC.

The CDR3 here is CASSDDRGRNTIYF. Written as DNA, the CDR3 is TGTGCCAGCAGCGACGACAGGGGGCGAAACACCATATATTTT. This chain joins TRBV9 and TRBJ1-3, with 10 nucleotides matching TRBD1. Per the germline V gene, CDR1 is SGDLS and CDR2 is YYNGEE. V gave up 3 bases and J gave up 5 bases; unmatched junction bases: 2. This CDR3 comprises 14 residues.

The CDR3 is CASSPRERPNTGELFF. The CDR3 nucleotides read TGCGCCAGCAGCCCGCGAGAGAGGCCGAACACCGGGGAGCTGTTTTTT. This chain uses TRBV4-1 with TRBJ2-2; unclear D gene. The length of the CDR3 is 16 residues. Looked up from germline, CDR1 is MGHRA and CDR2 is YSYEKL. Trimming left V 4 bases short and J 0 bases short, with 12 bases between.

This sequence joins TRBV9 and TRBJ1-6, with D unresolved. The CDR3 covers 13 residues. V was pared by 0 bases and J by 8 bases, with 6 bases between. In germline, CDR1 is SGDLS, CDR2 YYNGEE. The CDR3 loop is CASSVDGHSPLHF. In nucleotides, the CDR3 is TGTGCCAGCAGCGTAGATGGCCATTCACCCCTCCACTTT.